This TCR beta chain was recorded in a study of T cell repertoires in cytomegalovirus infection. Across the study: Recently identified HLA-C-restricted and well-studied HLA-B-restricted CMV epitopes were used. Both CMV infection and a matching HLA type were indicated by public TCR beta signatures.

The length of the CDR3 is 16 residues. CDR1 and CDR2 from the germline V gene are SGHTA and FQGNSA. V was pared by 4 bases and J by 6 bases, with 21 bases between. TCRdb analysed the reads with MiXCR anew, one entry per CDR3 protein. There are approximately 500,000 distinct CDR3 sequences in the sample; around 30% occur only once, and roughly a sixth lies in the top ten. Notes on this clonotype: The antigen is not known.

Regarding the study as a whole: Cumulative frequency of public TCR beta families picked out carriers of CMV plus the relevant HLA.

The V call is TRBV7-2, the J call TRBJ1-1; D is unclear. Source: cultured PBMCs, taken from culture after CMV antigen stimulation. This TCR was recovered from a human donor in good health (CMV status not recorded). Some clones in this sample may be carry-over from other donors' samples. CDR3 DNA: TGTGCCAGCAGCTCCCCCTTAGGCTACCGGAGGGCTGAAGCTTTCTTT. Translated: CASSSPLGYRRAEAFF. Full variable domain (rest looked up from reference TRBV7-2 and TRBJ1-1): GAGVSQSPSNKVTEKGKDVELRCDPISGHTALYWYRQSLGQGLEFLIYFQGNSAPDKSGLPSDRFSAERTGGSVSTLTIQRTQQEDSAVYLCASSSPLGYRRAEAFFGQGTRLTVV.